Shown below are 25 T cell receptor beta chains from a single sample sequenced in a study of vaccination and CD4 T cells after COVID-19. Their cognate antigens are unknown. Treatment specified: 10-day PBMC culture with coronavirus spike peptide pools or control peptides (ViraFEST assay). Oncomine TCR Beta short-read sequencing was applied to DNA from cultured CD4+ T cells. From the PCR reads, TCRdb called clonotypes with MiXCR, one entry per CDR3 protein. The data contain 10,000 or so distinct CDR3 sequences, about 57% of them singletons. The sample taken for sequencing was CD4+ T cells from blood, cultured in vitro. The receptor set was obtained from a human donor who had recovered from COVID-19.

The V gene is TRBV7-8, the J gene TRBJ2-3, with D unresolved. CDR1 is SGHVS and CDR2 is FQNEAQ in the germline V gene. The CDR3 extends over 14 amino acids. Trimming removed 4 bases from V and 2 bases from J, with 10 bases in between. DNA of the CDR3: TGTGCCAGCAGCTACCGACGGAACACAGATACGCAGTATTTT. As protein: CASSYRRNTDTQYF.

Only a few counts were recorded for this clonotype. V and J are TRBV6-2 or TRBV6-3 and TRBJ1-2; D is undetermined. CDR3 size: 15 residues. The V and J ends lost 2 bases and 7 bases respectively, with 17 bases between them. The germline gives CDR1 MNHEY, CDR2 SVGEGT. The CDR3 protein is CASSYSRGTTSGYTF. CDR3 DNA: TGTGCCAGCAGTTACAGTCGGGGAACGACAAGTGGCTACACCTTC.

This clonotype came up a few times. V is TRBV11-3 and J is TRBJ1-5; D is undetermined. V was shortened by 3 bases and J by 4 bases, with 22 bases between the two germline ends. There are 18 residues in the CDR3. The V gene's germline CDR1 is SGHNT and CDR2 YENEEA. CDR3 in amino acids: CASSFGGQKIRKNQPQHF. As DNA, the CDR3 is TGTGCCAGCAGCTTCGGTGGGCAGAAAATCCGGAAGAATCAGCCCCAGCATTTT.

V gene TRBV7-9 combines with J gene TRBJ2-5, with a weak D call TRBD1 (6 bases). Germline lookup yields CDR1 SEHNR and CDR2 FQNEAQ (reference sequence). Trimming pared 3 bases from V and 4 bases from J, leaving 15 bases between. There are 15 residues in the CDR3. CDR3 protein: CASSFTGKGRETQYF. DNA of the CDR3: TGTGCCAGCAGCTTTACAGGGAAGGGTAGAGAGACCCAGTACTTC. Full variable domain (missing parts from reference TRBV7-9 and TRBJ2-5): DTGVSQNPRHKITKRGQNVTFRCDPISEHNRLYWYRQTLGQGPEFLTYFQNEAQLEKSRLLSDRFSAERPKGSFSTLEIQRTEQGDSAMYLCASSFTGKGRETQYFGPGTRLLVL.

This clonotype was seen once. The V call is TRBV30, the J call TRBJ1-2; the D gene is possibly TRBD1 (5 bases). The V and J ends lost 0 bases and 6 bases respectively, with 11 bases between them. The CDR3 length is 13 residues. Germline V lookup: CDR1 GTSNPN, CDR2 SVGIG (reference sequence). The CDR3 DNA sequence: TGTGCCTGGAGTGTAAAGGGGTCTGATGGCTACACCTTC. Translation: CAWSVKGSDGYTF.

This chain joins TRBV6-1 and TRBJ2-7, with 13 positions matching TRBD2. Germline V gene data show CDR1 as MNHNS and CDR2 as SASEGT. The CDR3 consists of 14 residues. After removal of 10 bases from V and 3 bases from J, the junction contained 6 bases not matched to a gene. The CDR3 DNA reads TGTGCCACCTCTTGGACTAGCGGGGGCTACGAGCAGTACTTC. It yields the protein CATSWTSGGYEQYF.

The CDR3 spells CSARDGGLAGNIQYF. The CDR3 DNA is TGCAGTGCTAGAGACGGGGGACTAGCGGGAAACATTCAGTACTTC. V usage is TRBV20-1 and J usage is TRBJ2-4; 12 bases are shared with TRBD2. Germline lookup yields CDR1 DFQATT and CDR2 SNEGSKA (reference sequence). V was clipped by 0 bases and J by 6 bases; unmatched bases: 3. The CDR3 loop spans 15 amino acids.

V and J are TRBV7-3 and TRBJ2-7, with 7 bases that match TRBD1. Germline V lookup: CDR1 SGHTA, CDR2 FQGTGA. The CDR3 is 15 amino acids. Germline trimming cut 5 bases from V and 3 bases from J; bases unmatched to any gene: 10. DNA of the CDR3: TGTGCCAGCAGCCCAACCGGGACAGACTTCTACGAGCAGTACTTC. Translated: CASSPTGTDFYEQYF.

This clonotype was recorded a few times. J is TRBJ1-5 and V is TRBV6-1; D gene ambiguous. The CDR3 is made up of 11 amino acids. Germline V CDR1 and CDR2: MNHNS, SASEGT. Trimming shortened V by 8 bases and J by 3 bases, and 5 bases separated the two germline ends. The CDR3 spells CASRDNQPQHF. The CDR3 nucleotides are TGTGCCAGCCGCGACAATCAGCCCCAGCATTTT.

The V and J genes are TRBV6-1 and TRBJ2-7, with 9 positions matching TRBD2. This CDR3 spans 15 amino acids. V lost 6 bases, J lost 4 bases, and 10 bases stayed unmatched. CDR1 and CDR2 from the germline V gene are MNHNS and SASEGT. CDR3 region: CASSRTGTSSYEQYF. The DNA for the CDR3 is TGTGCCAGCAGCCGAACCGGGACTAGCAGTTACGAGCAGTACTTC.

The chain has TRBV27 and TRBJ1-1; D is unresolved. Germline CDR1 is MNHEY and CDR2 is SMNVEV (reference sequence). V lost 3 bases to trimming and J lost 1 base, with 9 bases between them. The CDR3 spans 14 residues. The CDR3 is CASSLREGNTEAFF. The CDR3 nucleotides are TGTGCCAGCAGTTTGCGGGAGGGGAACACTGAAGCTTTCTTT.

The genes are TRBV27 and TRBJ1-1, with 7 positions matching TRBD1. Germline CDR1 MNHEY, CDR2 SMNVEV (reference sequence). This CDR3 has 14 amino acids. Germline trimming cut 6 bases from V and 1 base from J; bases unmatched to any gene: 5. This chain's CDR3 is CASRHDRENTEAFF. CDR3 in DNA: TGTGCCAGCAGGCATGACAGGGAGAACACTGAAGCTTTCTTT.

This chain links TRBV12-3 or TRBV12-4 with TRBJ1-5; possible D gene TRBD1, 5 bases. CDR3 length equals 15 residues. Trimming left V 5 bases short and J 5 bases short, with 16 bases between. CDR3 DNA sequence: TGTGCCAGCAGTCCCGGGGGACCGGGAGATCAGCCCCAGCATTTT. This translates into CASSPGGPGDQPQHF.

V usage is TRBV6-1 and J usage is TRBJ1-1; D remains ambiguous. V was pared by 8 bases and J by 4 bases, with 14 bases between. This CDR3 region has 13 residues. CDR1 and CDR2 (germline): MNHNS, SASEGT. In DNA form, the CDR3 reads TGTGCCAGCTGGTCCGGTTCGGGCACTGAAGCTTTCTTT. Protein product: CASWSGSGTEAFF.

This clonotype was recorded a few times. The V call is TRBV28, the J call TRBJ2-7; D not certain. The V gene lost 5 bases and the J gene lost 3 bases, with 14 bases spanning the gap. Germline V gene sequence: CDR1 MDHEN, CDR2 SYDVKM. The CDR3 contains 14 residues. The CDR3 DNA is TGTGCCAGCAGTACCACCCGAGGCGTCTACGAGCAGTACTTC. It codes for CASSTTRGVYEQYF.

The chain links TRBV6-2 or TRBV6-3 to TRBJ2-7, with unresolved D. V was shortened by 4 bases and J by 4 bases, with 8 bases between the two germline ends. The CDR3 has 12 amino acids. In germline, CDR1 is MNHEY, CDR2 SVGEGT. This CDR3 reads CASSFNLYEQYF. Written as DNA, the CDR3 is TGTGCCAGCAGTTTCAATCTTTACGAGCAGTACTTC.

This rearrangement joins TRBV18 to TRBJ2-5; a possible D gene is TRBD1 (6 bases). Germline V gene lookup returns CDR1 KGHSH and CDR2 LQKENI. This CDR3 is built from 14 residues. Trimming removed 3 bases at V and 5 bases at J, with 13 bases between. The CDR3 bases are TGTGCCAGCTCACCTCAGGGGCTTGGGGAGACCCAGTACTTC. Residues: CASSPQGLGETQYF.

The gene calls are TRBV20-1 and TRBJ2-7; TRBD1 agrees at 8 bases. The germline V gene encodes CDR1 DFQATT and CDR2 SNEGSKA (reference sequence). CDR3 length: 14 residues. The V gene end was trimmed by 2 bases and the J gene end by 5 bases; junction bases not matched to a gene: 8. This chain's CDR3 is CSARMRTGTHEQYF. In DNA, the CDR3 is TGCAGTGCTAGAATGAGGACAGGGACCCACGAGCAGTACTTC.

The CDR3 nucleotides are TGTGCCAGCAGACCTTCCGGGACTGGCGCTGATGAGCAGTTCTTC. It translates to CASRPSGTGADEQFF. The chain has TRBV6-1 and TRBJ2-1, with D possibly TRBD2 on 6 matching bases. V was shortened by 6 bases and J by 8 bases, with 20 bases between the two germline ends. Looked up from germline, CDR1 is MNHNS and CDR2 is SASEGT. The CDR3 covers 15 residues.

V is TRBV20-1 and J is TRBJ2-3; 9 bases fit TRBD2. Germline V gene data show CDR1 as DFQATT and CDR2 as SNEGSKA (reference sequence). The J segment lost 1 base and the V segment lost 4 bases, leaving 9 bases of the junction unmatched. This CDR3 has 16 amino acids. In DNA, the CDR3 is TGCAGTGCTACCTCTCTACTAGCGGGCCGCACAGATACGCAGTATTTT. Its translation is CSATSLLAGRTDTQYF.

The chain recombines TRBV5-4 with TRBJ1-2, with D uncertain. CDR3 length equals 13 residues. The V gene lost 4 bases and the J gene lost 7 bases, with 14 bases spanning the gap. The germline V gene has CDR1 SGHNT and CDR2 YYREEE (reference sequence). The CDR3 is CASSRKEVSGYTF. DNA for the CDR3: TGTGCCAGCAGCAGGAAGGAGGTTTCTGGCTACACCTTC. The full variable domain, rest sourced from reference TRBV5-4 and TRBJ1-2, is ETGVTQSPTHLIKTRGQQVTLRCSSQSGHNTVSWYQQALGQGPQFIFQYYREEENGRGNFPPRFSGLQFPNYSSELNVNALELDDSALYLCASSRKEVSGYTFGSGTRLTVV.

The chain uses TRBV7-9 and TRBJ2-6; D remains ambiguous. This CDR3 is 15 amino acids long. The germline V and J ends were trimmed by 1 base and 0 bases, with 4 bases remaining between them. Per the germline V gene, CDR1 is SEHNR and CDR2 is FQNEAQ (reference sequence). The CDR3 sequence is CASSLGYSGANVLTF. DNA of the CDR3: TGTGCCAGCAGCTTAGGTTACTCTGGGGCCAACGTCCTGACTTTC.

The V call is TRBV19, the J call TRBJ2-1; D is perhaps TRBD1 or TRBD2 (5 bases each). V gave up 0 bases and J gave up 13 bases, with 25 bases separating them. Per the germline V gene, CDR1 is LNHDA and CDR2 is SQIVND (reference sequence). The CDR3 loop spans 17 amino acids. The CDR3 DNA reads as TGTGCCAGTAGTATAGATGGGGGAAATCCCAGCCGGGACGAACAGTTCTTC. Its translation is CASSIDGGNPSRDEQFF.

This clonotype was detected only a few times. This chain links TRBV30 with TRBJ1-1; 10 positions agree with TRBD1. There are 14 residues in the CDR3. V shed 4 bases, J shed 6 bases, and the junction held 8 bases outside the gene matches. The germline V gene has CDR1 GTSNPN and CDR2 SVGIG (reference sequence). The CDR3 DNA is TGTGCCTGGAATCCGGACAGGGGGTTGTCTGAAGCTTTCTTT. This sequence encodes CAWNPDRGLSEAFF.

The chain recombines TRBV7-2 with TRBJ2-7; 9 bases fit TRBD1. J gave up 3 bases and V 1 base, and 4 bases lay outside the gene matches. The CDR3 has 15 residues. Germline V lookup: CDR1 SGHTA, CDR2 FQGNSA. CDR3 nucleotide sequence: TGTGCCAGCAGCTTAGGGGGACAGGGATTCTACGAGCAGTACTTC. It translates to CASSLGGQGFYEQYF.